What follows are 24 T cell receptor beta chains derived from one specimen sequenced in a study of cytotoxic CD8 clonotypes in ibrutinib-treated CLL. Profiling relied on immunoSEQ multiplex PCR, and the TCRdb table lists in-frame clones only, not all of them. Here the sample spans 20,000 to 25,000 clones, 68% being singletons. Sequences were derived from PBMCs, sampled after 24 months of ibrutinib treatment. These receptors originate from a human donor with chronic lymphocytic leukemia.

This clone came up a few times. The V and J genes are TRBV7-9 and TRBJ1-2; D gene uncertain. From germline, CDR1 is SEHNR and CDR2 FQNEAQ (reference sequence). The CDR3 contains 13 residues. The V gene lost 4 bases and the J gene lost 0 bases, with 6 bases spanning the gap. The CDR3: CASSSDPNYGYTF. The CDR3 DNA reads as TGTGCCAGCAGCTCAGACCCTAACTATGGCTACACCTTC.

This sequence joins TRBV11-2 and TRBJ2-5; 9 nucleotides align to TRBD2. J gave up 5 bases and V 5 bases, and 6 bases lay outside the gene matches. Germline lookup yields CDR1 SGHAT and CDR2 FQNNGV. CDR3 size: 14 residues. The CDR3 DNA reads TGTGCCAGCAGCATTAGCGGGGGACGGGAGACCCAGTACTTC. Residues: CASSISGGRETQYF.

This CDR3 reads CASSSTGVIQPQHF. The CDR3 nucleotides are TGTGCCAGCAGTTCGACAGGTGTGATTCAGCCCCAGCATTTT. The chain couples TRBV5-5 to TRBJ1-5, with a possible D match to TRBD1 (6 bases). The CDR3 sequence is 14 residues long. V dropped 5 bases and J dropped 6 bases, with 15 bases sitting between them. Germline V gene lookup returns CDR1 SGHKS and CDR2 YYEKEE (reference sequence). The whole variable domain, filled in from reference TRBV5-5 and TRBJ1-5, reads DAGVTQSPTHLIKTRGQQVTLRCSPISGHKSVSWYQQVLGQGPQFIFQYYEKEERGRGNFPDRFSARQFPNYSSELNVNALLLGDSALYLCASSSTGVIQPQHFGDGTRLSIL.

The chain has TRBV11-2 and TRBJ2-5; no clear D. The CDR3 contains 15 residues. Germline V gives CDR1 SGHAT, CDR2 FQNNGV. V lost 1 base and J 1 base, leaving 10 bases between the germline ends. CDR3 region: CASSLGRNFQETQYF. As DNA, the CDR3 is TGTGCCAGCAGCTTAGGACGGAATTTCCAAGAGACCCAGTACTTC.

The chain employs TRBV10-3 and TRBJ2-1; TRBD1 is a possible D gene (6 bases). The CDR3 runs to 16 residues. Germline assignment: CDR1 ENHRY and CDR2 SYGVKD. Trimming removed 1 base from V and 7 bases from J, with 17 bases in between. For the CDR3, the DNA is TGTGCCATCAGTGAGTTAGGGGACACCTTACCTAATGAGCAGTTCTTC. Amino acid sequence: CAISELGDTLPNEQFF.

The gene calls are TRBV10-3 and TRBJ1-4, with D tentatively TRBD1 (5 bases). The CDR3 spans 14 residues. Germline-derived CDR1 and CDR2 are ENHRY and SYGVKD. Trimming pared 3 bases from V and 7 bases from J, leaving 12 bases between. For the CDR3, the DNA is TGTGCCATCAGTGATGACAGCTCTCTTGAAAAACTGTTTTTT. Protein sequence: CAISDDSSLEKLFF.

The chain carries TRBV29-1 and TRBJ1-2; possibly TRBD1 for D (6 bases). The V gene lost 0 bases and the J gene lost 4 bases, with 24 bases spanning the gap. In germline, CDR1 is SQVTM, CDR2 ANQGSEA. CDR3 size: 18 residues. CDR3 loop: CSVEDVTYGGAYLYGYTF. As DNA, the CDR3 is TGCAGCGTTGAAGATGTCACCTATGGGGGGGCGTACCTCTATGGCTACACCTTC.

This clone was seen more than once but under ten times. The chain couples TRBV27 to TRBJ2-7; TRBD2 aligns across 16 bases. The CDR3 has 19 residues. The J segment lost 5 bases and the V segment lost 9 bases, leaving 19 bases of the junction unmatched. Germline CDR1 and CDR2: MNHEY and SMNVEV (reference sequence). The CDR3 DNA reads TGTGCCAGTAGAGGGGCGTCCGGGACTAGCGGGGGGGCCCTCCACGAGCAGTACTTC. Its protein is CASRGASGTSGGALHEQYF.

V and J are TRBV9 and TRBJ1-4, with D perhaps TRBD1 (6 bases). The CDR3 totals 15 residues. Looked up from germline, CDR1 is SGDLS and CDR2 is YYNGEE. V lost 0 bases, J lost 8 bases, and 14 bases lay in between. The CDR3 here is CASSVGHRDGEKLFF. The CDR3 coding sequence is TGTGCCAGCAGCGTAGGGCACAGGGATGGCGAAAAACTGTTTTTT. Looking up the rest from reference TRBV9 and TRBJ1-4 gives the full variable domain: DSGVTQTPKHLITATGQRVTLRCSPRSGDLSVYWYQQSLDQGLQFLIQYYNGEERAKGNILERFSAQQFPDLHSELNLSSLELGDSALYFCASSVGHRDGEKLFFGSGTQLSVL.

This clone was detected a few times. This chain joins TRBV29-1 and TRBJ2-2, with TRBD2 identical over 7 bases. Germline V lookup: CDR1 SQVTM, CDR2 ANQGSEA. With 7 bases clipped from V and 3 bases from J, the junction kept 17 bases outside the gene matches. The CDR3 totals 17 residues. Here the CDR3 DNA reads TGCAGCGCTCTAGGTCCGACGAGCGGGGACCACACCGGGGAGCTGTTTTTT. Residues: CSALGPTSGDHTGELFF.

The chain combines TRBV19 with TRBJ1-2; D not certain. Trimming left V 2 bases short and J 8 bases short, with 15 bases between. This CDR3 comprises 14 residues. Germline V lookup: CDR1 LNHDA, CDR2 SQIVND (reference sequence). CDR3 sequence reads: CASSIRGIGVGYTF. In nucleotides, the CDR3 is TGTGCCAGTAGTATAAGAGGGATTGGAGTGGGCTACACCTTC.

V and J are TRBV4-1 and TRBJ2-1, with 9 nucleotides matching TRBD2. Germline V gene sequence: CDR1 MGHRA, CDR2 YSYEKL. The J segment lost 5 bases and the V segment lost 4 bases, leaving 9 bases of the junction unmatched. The CDR3 has 16 residues. The CDR3 nucleotides are TGCGCCAGCAGCCCGGTCCGAGCGGGGGGCGACAATGAGCAGTTCTTC. It is translated as CASSPVRAGGDNEQFF.

The gene calls are TRBV5-4 and TRBJ2-3, with 8 bases lining up with TRBD1. Germline CDR1 SGHNT, CDR2 YYREEE (reference sequence). The V segment lost 0 bases and the J segment 5 bases; nucleotides outside the gene matches: 5. The CDR3 is 15 residues long. CDR3 protein: CASSLVQGAGDTQYF. The CDR3 nucleotides are TGTGCCAGCAGCTTGGTTCAGGGGGCAGGAGATACGCAGTATTTT.

The chain employs TRBV5-1 and TRBJ2-6; tentatively, D is TRBD2 (5 bases). CDR3 size: 20 residues. Deletions cut 0 bases from V and 0 bases from J, with 19 bases between. Germline CDR1 SGHRS, CDR2 YFSETQ. The CDR3 coding sequence is TGCGCCAGCAGCTTGGATATATTTGCGGGTTCGAGCTCTGGGGCCAACGTCCTGACTTTC. Protein: CASSLDIFAGSSSGANVLTF.

The chain uses TRBV14 and TRBJ1-2, with unresolved D. V was clipped by 0 bases and J by 8 bases, with 10 bases between them. In germline, CDR1 is SGHDN, CDR2 FVKESK. The CDR3 runs 13 residues. CDR3 bases: TGTGCCAGCAGCCAAGAACCGGAGGGCGGCTACACCTTC. Its protein product is CASSQEPEGGYTF.

The chain uses TRBV7-6 and TRBJ2-7; D might be TRBD2 (6 bases). The CDR3 is 15 amino acids. Germline V CDR1 and CDR2: SGHVS, FNYEAQ. Trimming shortened V by 5 bases and J by 0 bases, and 14 bases separated the two germline ends. DNA of the CDR3: TGTGCCAGCAGCCTTCAGGACGGGAGCTCCTACGAGCAGTACTTC. It specifies CASSLQDGSSYEQYF.

Judged by abundance, this clone is medium-sized (0.01 to 0.1%). The chain recombines TRBV19 with TRBJ1-5; 7 bases line up with TRBD1. The CDR3 is 15 residues long. Germline V lookup: CDR1 LNHDA, CDR2 SQIVND (reference sequence). With 7 bases clipped from V and 0 bases from J, the junction kept 6 bases outside the gene matches. The CDR3 region is CASMPDRSSNQPQHF. The CDR3 nucleotides are TGTGCCAGTATGCCGGACAGGAGTAGCAATCAGCCCCAGCATTTT.

J is TRBJ2-5 and V is TRBV4-2; 16 positions match TRBD2. V lost 5 bases, J lost 5 bases, and 5 bases stayed unmatched. This CDR3 contains 16 residues. CDR1 is LGHNA, CDR2 YNFKEQ, per germline. The CDR3 bases are TGTGCCAGCAGCACCGGGACTAGCGGGGGGGCGGAGACCCAGTACTTC. Its translation is CASSTGTSGGAETQYF.

This clone was detected only a few times. V is TRBV18 and J is TRBJ2-2, with 7 bases aligning to TRBD1. CDR1 and CDR2 from the germline V gene are KGHSH and LQKENI. V trimming: 2 bases; J trimming: 7 bases; junction bases outside the gene matches: 4. The length of the CDR3 is 14 residues. This chain's CDR3 is CASSPATGIGELFF. CDR3 sequence (DNA): TGTGCCAGCTCACCAGCGACAGGGATCGGGGAGCTGTTTTTT.

The rearrangement joins TRBV2 to TRBJ2-3; the D gene could be TRBD1 or TRBD2 (5 bases each). Deletions cut 6 bases from V and 6 bases from J, with 10 bases between. Per the germline V gene, CDR1 is SNHLY and CDR2 is FYNNEI. The CDR3 is made up of 12 amino acids. CDR3 in amino acids: CASRGTADTQYF. The DNA for the CDR3 is TGTGCCAGCAGGGGGACCGCGGATACGCAGTATTTT.

Regarding this clone: This same CDR3 is encoded by further DNA sequences in the sample. This chain joins TRBV11-2 and TRBJ1-2; D may be TRBD1 (6 bases). Per the germline V gene, CDR1 is SGHAT and CDR2 is FQNNGV. Trimming left V 0 bases short and J 8 bases short, with 10 bases between. The CDR3 is 13 residues long. The CDR3 loop is CASSLEGGRGYTF. The CDR3, as DNA: TGTGCCAGCAGCTTAGAAGGGGGGCGGGGCTACACCTTC.

This chain links TRBV5-1 with TRBJ1-2, with 9 bases matching TRBD1. CDR1 is SGHRS and CDR2 is YFSETQ in the germline V gene. The CDR3 has 14 residues. The trim removed 3 bases at V and 7 bases at J, leaving 7 bases unmatched. CDR3 nucleotide sequence: TGCGCCAGCAGCTCGAACAGGGGGCAGTCTGGCTACACCTTC. Translated: CASSSNRGQSGYTF.

The chain has TRBV20-1 and TRBJ2-5; no clear D gene. Looked up from germline, CDR1 is DFQATT and CDR2 is SNEGSKA (reference sequence). Trimming cost V 4 bases and J 7 bases, with 10 bases left between them. The CDR3 extends over 11 amino acids. The CDR3 loop reads CSANLVGTQYF. The CDR3 DNA reads TGCAGTGCTAATCTAGTCGGGACCCAGTACTTC.

The rearrangement links TRBV18 to TRBJ1-3, with unresolved D. Germline CDR1 and CDR2: KGHSH and LQKENI. Trimming shortened V by 5 bases and J by 2 bases, and 16 bases separated the two germline ends. The CDR3 totals 16 residues. As DNA, the CDR3 is TGTGCCAGCTCATCAGAGACCGGTCTCGCTGGAAACACCATATATTTT. Translation gives CASSSETGLAGNTIYF.